The 21 T cell receptor beta chains given below trace back to one sample, sequenced in a study of shared clonotypes between healthy human individuals. The table came from immunoSEQ multiplex PCR; TCRdb's copy has only in-frame clones and leaves some out. This table has 1.6 million or so clones, roughly 96% appearing once. Sequencing used naive CD4+ T cells sorted from blood. Documented subset: CD45RA+ positively selected. Receptors originate from a man aged 25 to 40 in good health.

V usage is TRBV18 and J usage is TRBJ2-7; tentative D call: TRBD1 (5 bases). This CDR3 contains 13 residues. The germline CDR1 and CDR2 sequences are KGHSH and LQKENI. The V end lost 0 bases, the J end lost 7 bases, and 10 bases lay between the germline ends. The CDR3 DNA sequence: TGTGCCAGCTCACCACCGGGCAGGGTTGAGCAGTACTTC. Protein sequence: CASSPPGRVEQYF.

The J gene is TRBJ2-2, the V gene TRBV7-3; D is ambiguous. V shed 3 bases and J shed 1 base, with 15 bases lying between them. This CDR3 spans 17 amino acids. CDR1 SGHTA and CDR2 FQGTGA come from the germline V gene. As DNA, the CDR3 is TGTGCCAGCAGCTTGATTACGGATAGCCAGAACACCGGGGAGCTGTTTTTT. The encoded protein is CASSLITDSQNTGELFF.

The rearrangement links TRBV28 to TRBJ1-5, with TRBD1 as a possible D gene (5 bases). Trimming took 6 bases from V and 4 from J, leaving 13 bases between them. The CDR3 extends over 14 amino acids. Germline CDR1 MDHEN, CDR2 SYDVKM. The CDR3 loop reads CASSKLSGNQPQHF. CDR3 bases: TGTGCCAGCAGCAAGCTCTCAGGGAATCAGCCCCAGCATTTT. The whole variable domain, remainder taken from reference TRBV28 and TRBJ1-5, is DVKVTQSSRYLVKRTGEKVFLECVQDMDHENMFWYRQDPGLGLRLIYFSYDVKMKEKGDIPEGYSVSREKKERFSLILESASTNQTSMYLCASSKLSGNQPQHFGDGTRLSIL.

This chain links TRBV4-2 with TRBJ2-7; D call uncertain. CDR1 and CDR2 from the germline V gene are LGHNA and YNFKEQ. The CDR3 runs to 15 residues. V dropped 6 bases and J dropped 3 bases, with 18 bases sitting between them. Written as DNA, the CDR3 is TGTGCCAGCAGTCCTACTCAAACCCGCTACTACGAGCAGTACTTC. It translates to CASSPTQTRYYEQYF.

V gene TRBV5-1 combines with J gene TRBJ2-7, with D perhaps being TRBD1 or TRBD2 (6 bases each). The CDR3 is 16 residues long. Germline V lookup: CDR1 SGHRS, CDR2 YFSETQ. V was cut by 0 bases and J by 2 bases, with 15 bases left in between. The CDR3 region is CASSLAVGGGTYEQYF. DNA for the CDR3: TGCGCCAGCAGCTTGGCCGTCGGGGGCGGCACCTACGAGCAGTACTTC.

The rearrangement uses TRBV6-5 and TRBJ2-7; TRBD2 matches 8 bases. V lost 8 bases to trimming and J lost 4 bases; unmatched junction nucleotides: 4. The CDR3 is made up of 12 amino acids. Germline V lookup: CDR1 MNHEY, CDR2 SVGAGI. The CDR3 DNA follows: TGTGCCAGCGGCGGGAGGATATACGAGCAGTACTTC. It yields the protein CASGGRIYEQYF.

This chain links TRBV9 with TRBJ2-1, with TRBD2 matching over 10 bases. V lost 0 bases, J lost 8 bases, and 8 bases stayed unmatched. The length of the CDR3 is 16 residues. From germline, CDR1 is SGDLS and CDR2 YYNGEE. Written as DNA, the CDR3 is TGTGCCAGCAGCGTAGGCCCAGCGGGAGGGCCGGATGAGCAGTTCTTC. This gives the protein CASSVGPAGGPDEQFF.

V usage is TRBV4-3 and J usage is TRBJ2-3; 9 nucleotides align to TRBD2. The trim removed 1 base at V and 6 bases at J, leaving 11 bases unmatched. The CDR3 runs 17 residues. CDR1 is LGHNA and CDR2 is YSLEER in the germline V gene. The CDR3 region is CASSQGKISGSADTQYF. The CDR3 DNA follows: TGCGCCAGCAGCCAAGGCAAGATTAGCGGGAGTGCGGATACGCAGTATTTT.

The genes are TRBV5-1 and TRBJ2-5, with 9 nucleotides matching TRBD1. Germline loops: CDR1 SGHRS, CDR2 YFSETQ. J gave up 4 bases and V 9 bases, and 10 bases lay outside the gene matches. The length of the CDR3 is 14 residues. The CDR3 sequence: CATSGTGWSETQYF. The DNA of the CDR3 is TGCGCCACCTCCGGGACAGGGTGGTCAGAGACCCAGTACTTC. Using reference TRBV5-1 and TRBJ2-5 for the parts outside the CDR3, the full variable domain is KAGVTQTPRYLIKTRGQQVTLSCSPISGHRSVSWYQQTPGQGLQFLFEYFSETQRNKGNFPGRFSGRQFSNSRSEMNVSTLELGDSALYLCATSGTGWSETQYFGPGTRLLVL.

The genes are TRBV6-1 and TRBJ2-3; D is unclear. Germline V CDR1 and CDR2: MNHNS, SASEGT. V lost 2 bases, J lost 0 bases, and 6 bases lay in between. The CDR3 covers 14 residues. The CDR3 region has the DNA TGTGCCAGCAGTGAAACAGTTAGCACAGATACGCAGTATTTT. Translated: CASSETVSTDTQYF.

V is TRBV6-5 and J is TRBJ1-2; no reliable D call. V lost 10 bases, J lost 3 bases, and 9 bases lay in between. The CDR3 extends over 11 amino acids. Germline values: CDR1 MNHEY, CDR2 SVGAGI. The CDR3 protein is CATRIYYGYTF. In DNA, the CDR3 is TGTGCCACCAGGATATACTATGGCTACACCTTC.

The V gene is TRBV7-9, the J gene TRBJ1-1; TRBD1 matches 7 bases. Germline loops: CDR1 SEHNR, CDR2 FQNEAQ (reference sequence). The CDR3 is made up of 13 amino acids. V trimming: 5 bases; J trimming: 4 bases; junction bases outside the gene matches: 4. The CDR3 here is CASSLRDSTEAFF. The CDR3 bases are TGTGCCAGCAGCCTCCGGGACAGCACTGAAGCTTTCTTT.

The chain uses TRBV11-2 and TRBJ1-5; no reliable D call. CDR1 is SGHAT, CDR2 FQNNGV, per germline. Deletions cut 4 bases from V and 0 bases from J, with 7 bases between. This CDR3 is 14 amino acids long. The CDR3 here is CASSSTYSNQPQHF. The CDR3 bases are TGTGCCAGCAGCTCGACATATAGCAATCAGCCCCAGCATTTT.

This chain connects TRBV18 to TRBJ2-7, with D maybe TRBD1 (6 bases). V lost 0 bases, J lost 3 bases, and 21 bases lay in between. From germline, CDR1 is KGHSH and CDR2 LQKENI. The CDR3 totals 18 residues. The CDR3 loop is CASSPPAVFTGKHYEQYF. The CDR3 DNA reads TGTGCCAGCTCACCACCGGCGGTCTTTACAGGGAAACACTACGAGCAGTACTTC.

The chain combines TRBV20-1 with TRBJ2-5, with D perhaps TRBD1 (5 bases). The germline CDR1 and CDR2 sequences are DFQATT and SNEGSKA (reference sequence). V lost 2 bases and J 5 bases, leaving 6 bases between the germline ends. The CDR3 is made up of 11 amino acids. CDR3 coding DNA: TGCAGTGCTAGACAGGGTGAGACCCAGTACTTC. Amino acid sequence: CSARQGETQYF.

The gene calls are TRBV7-2 and TRBJ2-4; D ambiguous. The CDR3 length is 12 residues. V dropped 2 bases and J dropped 13 bases, with 12 bases sitting between them. The germline CDR1 and CDR2 sequences are SGHTA and FQGNSA. The CDR3 is CASSLTENLQYF. Here the CDR3 DNA reads TGTGCCAGCAGCTTAACGGAAAACCTACAGTACTTC.

The rearrangement joins TRBV4-1 to TRBJ2-1; D gene uncertain. The V end was cut by 1 base, the J end by 7 bases, with 14 bases between. The CDR3 extends over 15 amino acids. Germline V lookup: CDR1 MGHRA, CDR2 YSYEKL. The CDR3 bases are TGCGCCAGCAGCCAAGGACTGACGGTCCCGAATGAGCAGTTCTTC. This translates into CASSQGLTVPNEQFF.

This clone was counted once. The chain employs TRBV11-2 and TRBJ2-7, with D tentatively TRBD1 (6 bases). Trimming shortened V by 3 bases and J by 0 bases, and 9 bases separated the two germline ends. The germline V gene encodes CDR1 SGHAT and CDR2 FQNNGV. The CDR3 has 14 residues. The CDR3, as DNA: TGTGCCAGCAGCTTTTTCAGGGGCTCCTACGAGCAGTACTTC. This translates into CASSFFRGSYEQYF.

V usage is TRBV5-6 and J usage is TRBJ1-5; D gene uncertain. Germline V lookup: CDR1 SGHDT, CDR2 YYEEEE. This CDR3 is built from 14 residues. V lost 1 base and J 4 bases, leaving 9 bases between the germline ends. The chain's CDR3 is CASSLYSGNQPQHF. The CDR3, as DNA: TGTGCCAGCAGCTTGTACAGCGGGAATCAGCCCCAGCATTTT.

The chain links TRBV19 to TRBJ2-1; 10 nucleotides agree with TRBD2. CDR1 is LNHDA and CDR2 is SQIVND in the germline V gene (reference sequence). This CDR3 has 16 amino acids. V shed 3 bases and J 8 bases; nucleotides not matched to a gene: 10. As DNA, the CDR3 is TGTGCCAGTAGTATTGAGCGGGAGGGCCCTCGCGATGAGCAGTTCTTC. It specifies CASSIEREGPRDEQFF.

The V call is TRBV28, the J call TRBJ2-7, with D tentatively TRBD1 (5 bases). V was shortened by 5 bases and J by 4 bases, with 12 bases between the two germline ends. The CDR3 length is 13 residues. The germline CDR1 and CDR2 sequences are MDHEN and SYDVKM. The CDR3 here is CASSTRQRYEQYF. DNA for the CDR3: TGTGCCAGCAGTACCCGACAGAGGTACGAGCAGTACTTC.